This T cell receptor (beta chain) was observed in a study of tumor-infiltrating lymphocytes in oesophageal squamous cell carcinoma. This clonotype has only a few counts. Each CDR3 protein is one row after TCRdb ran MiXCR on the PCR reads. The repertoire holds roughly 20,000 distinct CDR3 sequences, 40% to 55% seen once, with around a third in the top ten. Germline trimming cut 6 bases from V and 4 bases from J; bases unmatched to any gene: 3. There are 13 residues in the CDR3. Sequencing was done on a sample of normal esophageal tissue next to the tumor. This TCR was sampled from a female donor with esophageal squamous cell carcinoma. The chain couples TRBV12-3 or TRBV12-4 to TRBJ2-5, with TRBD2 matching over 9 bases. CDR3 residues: CASSLAGRETQYF. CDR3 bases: TGTGCCAGCAGCCTAGCGGGAAGAGAGACCCAGTACTTC.